The clone carrying this T cell receptor beta chain was counted many times. No antigen is known for it. This entry is derived from a study of T cells in Graves' hyperthyroidism and ophthalmopathy. Looking at the study overall: Blood from the periphery was taken at initial diagnosis, before any treatment. General observations from the study: Most thyroid clonotypes expanded above 0.001 appeared in blood too.

Germline assignment: CDR1 MNHNS and CDR2 SASEGT. V lost 10 bases and J 0 bases, leaving 22 bases between the germline ends. The CDR3 is 18 amino acids. Patients aged 18 to 65 with hyperthyroidism were newly diagnosed, with duration under 2 months. This blood was taken when hyperthyroidism was first diagnosed, before any ophthalmopathy symptoms existed. It was RNA transcripts that yielded the amplified TCR beta CDR3 regions. Primed by the HTBI set, a first-round RT-PCR was run on the TCR CDR3. Via MiXCR, TCRdb re-called the multiplex PCR reads, giving one row per CDR3 protein. The sample includes under 300,000 distinct CDR3 sequences, about 14% of them seen just once.

The sample was blood. The chain is built from TRBV6-1 and TRBJ2-6; D is possibly TRBD1 (6 bases). The receptor comes from a woman aged 40 to 50 with Graves' hyperthyroidism that later progressed to Graves' ophthalmopathy. CDR3 nucleotide sequence: TGTGCCACTACCGCGACGGGACACTCGGCCTCTGGGGCCAACGTCCTGACTTTC. As protein: CATTATGHSASGANVLTF.